A single sample is the source of the 23 T cell receptor beta chains below, sequenced in a study of human T cells and chemical hapten exposure (TCRdb year 2021). Preparation of the library involved RACE. The instrument given in TCRdb is NextSeq 500. Through fastp at Q25 and MiXCR, TCRdb rebuilt clones from the public reads, retaining in-frame beta chains. Rows are combined by CDR3 protein, so each entry shows the most common genes and DNA. Counted in this sample were over 100,000 distinct CDR3 sequences; roughly 10% of them appeared once. Clones ranked in the top ten supply 2.4% of the sample. The meaning of the sample's time point label: patch test 3, about 24 weeks after DPC sensitization. What the treatment or condition label conveys for this sample: therapeutic diphenylcyclopropenone sensitization with weekly scalp DPC. This sample comprised whole blood, obtained in connection with sensitization to the hapten diphenylcyclopropenone (DPC). These receptors all stem from a woman aged 50 to 60 with alopecia areata. Some clones in this sample may be carry-over from other donors' samples.

At least ten counts were recorded for this clonotype. The chain carries TRBV9 and TRBJ2-1, with 10 bases aligning to TRBD2. CDR3 length equals 15 residues. Germline V CDR1 and CDR2: SGDLS, YYNGEE. J gave up 10 bases and V 0 bases, and 7 bases lay outside the gene matches. CDR3 protein: CASSVVSGGTMEQFF. DNA for the CDR3: TGTGCCAGCAGCGTAGTTAGCGGGGGGACAATGGAGCAGTTCTTC. Full variable domain (rest looked up from reference TRBV9 and TRBJ2-1): DSGVTQTPKHLITATGQRVTLRCSPRSGDLSVYWYQQSLDQGLQFLIQYYNGEERAKGNILERFSAQQFPDLHSELNLSSLELGDSALYFCASSVVSGGTMEQFFGPGTRLTVL.

This chain uses TRBV29-1 with TRBJ1-2; D unresolved. The V end lost 4 bases, the J end lost 8 bases, and 11 bases lay between the germline ends. The CDR3 contains 11 residues. CDR1 and CDR2 from the germline V gene are SQVTM and ANQGSEA. This CDR3 reads CSVVRSGGYTF. Here the CDR3 DNA reads TGCAGCGTTGTCAGGAGTGGCGGCTACACCTTC.

This clonotype was counted between two and nine times. The V and J genes are TRBV28 and TRBJ1-2; D possibly corresponds to TRBD1 (6 bases). CDR1 and CDR2 from the germline V gene are MDHEN and SYDVKM. V dropped 6 bases and J dropped 2 bases, with 7 bases sitting between them. The CDR3 extends over 12 amino acids. The CDR3 DNA follows: TGTGCCAGCAGGCAGGGGAACTATGGCTACACCTTC. It yields the protein CASRQGNYGYTF.

The chain uses TRBV18 and TRBJ1-2, with a weak D call TRBD1 (5 bases). V was pared by 2 bases and J by 8 bases, with 12 bases between. CDR1 is KGHSH and CDR2 is LQKENI in the germline V gene. The CDR3 consists of 13 residues. CDR3 protein: CASSPRDSEGYTF. The CDR3 bases are TGTGCCAGCTCACCAAGGGACTCGGAAGGCTACACCTTC.

This rearrangement joins TRBV12-3 or TRBV12-4 to TRBJ2-3; 10 bases map to TRBD2. The CDR3 spans 14 residues. V shed 6 bases and J 4 bases; nucleotides not matched to a gene: 4. CDR3 bases: TGTGCCAGCAGAGCGGGGGGGATGGCAGATACGCAGTATTTT. Protein sequence: CASRAGGMADTQYF.

CDR3 nucleotides: TGCAGTGCTAGCGACGGGACTACCTACGAGCAGTACTTC. It specifies CSASDGTTYEQYF. The V and J genes are TRBV20-1 and TRBJ2-7; TRBD2 agrees at 7 bases. The germline V gene has CDR1 DFQATT and CDR2 SNEGSKA (reference sequence). With V trimmed by 3 bases and J by 2 bases, 4 bases remained unmatched. The CDR3 spans 13 residues.

Ten or more counts support this clonotype. The rearrangement uses TRBV28 and TRBJ2-7; 7 nucleotides line up with TRBD1. This CDR3 comprises 13 residues. With V trimmed by 6 bases and J by 3 bases, 5 bases remained unmatched. The germline CDR1 and CDR2 sequences are MDHEN and SYDVKM. The CDR3 DNA reads TGTGCCAGCAGGAGGACAGGAAGCTACGAGCAGTACTTC. Translating it yields CASRRTGSYEQYF.

J is TRBJ1-2 and V is TRBV20-1; 8 bases agree with TRBD1. This CDR3 region has 13 residues. Unmatched junction bases numbered 6, after V lost 5 bases and J lost 4 bases. Per the germline V gene, CDR1 is DFQATT and CDR2 is SNEGSKA (reference sequence). Here the CDR3 reads CSAQGTGPYGYTF. DNA for the CDR3: TGCAGTGCTCAGGGGACAGGCCCCTATGGCTACACCTTC.

This clonotype was found a few times. The chain couples TRBV6-5 to TRBJ1-6; D unresolved. The CDR3 sequence is 14 residues long. V lost 6 bases and J 6 bases, leaving 12 bases between the germline ends. Germline CDR1 and CDR2: MNHEY and SVGAGI. The DNA of the CDR3 is TGTGCCAGCAGCTTGGGCGCGGGTAATTCACCCCTCCACTTT. Encoded protein: CASSLGAGNSPLHF.

This clonotype was counted between two and nine times. This chain links TRBV13 with TRBJ2-3; the D is unclear. There are 15 residues in the CDR3. Germline V gene lookup returns CDR1 PRHDT and CDR2 FYEKMQ (reference sequence). Trimming removed 5 bases from V and 3 bases from J, with 15 bases in between. CDR3 bases: TGTGCCAGCAGCCCCGGGTCCCCAACAACAGATACGCAGTATTTT. This gives the protein CASSPGSPTTDTQYF. The full variable domain, with the rest looked up from reference TRBV13 and TRBJ2-3, is AAGVIQSPRHLIKEKRETATLKCYPIPRHDTVYWYQQGPGQDPQFLISFYEKMQSDKGSIPDRFSAQQFSDYHSELNMSSLELGDSALYFCASSPGSPTTDTQYFGPGTRLTVL.

With regard to this clonotype: One end of the junction fails to match germline, which may point to a read error. The gene calls are TRBV29-1 and TRBJ2-7; 8 bases fit TRBD2. Germline CDR1 reads SQVTM; CDR2 reads ANQGSEA. This CDR3 region has 15 residues. The CDR3: CSVDLASGPSDEQYF. CDR3 DNA: TGCAGCGTTGATCTGGCTAGCGGGCCCTCCGACGAGCAGTACTTC.

Ten or more counts support this clonotype. This rearrangement joins TRBV10-3 to TRBJ2-7; the D gene is possibly TRBD2 (5 bases). This CDR3 has 14 residues. Trimming removed 3 bases at V and 2 bases at J, with 11 bases between. CDR1 is ENHRY and CDR2 is SYGVKD in the germline V gene. The CDR3 nucleotides are TGTGCCATCAGTGACCCGGGATTAACCTACGAGCAGTACTTC. This translates into CAISDPGLTYEQYF.

This clonotype showed up many times. The rearrangement links TRBV3-1 to TRBJ2-6; no clear D. This CDR3 has 18 amino acids. The germline V gene has CDR1 LGHDT and CDR2 YNNKEL (reference sequence). With 3 bases removed from V and 0 bases from J, the gap between germline ends came to 15 bases. The CDR3 loop reads CASSQGRGKGSGANVLTF. The CDR3 DNA is TGTGCCAGCAGCCAGGGAAGAGGAAAAGGCTCTGGGGCCAACGTCCTGACTTTC. Variable domain in full (rest from reference TRBV3-1 and TRBJ2-6): DTAVSQTPKYLVTQMGNDKSIKCEQNLGHDTMYWYKQDSKKFLKIMFSYNNKELIINETVPNRFSPKSPDKAHLNLHINSLELGDSAVYFCASSQGRGKGSGANVLTFGAGSRLTVL.

The chain couples TRBV12-3 or TRBV12-4 to TRBJ2-1, with D perhaps matching TRBD2 (5 bases). The CDR3 is made up of 11 amino acids. V was shortened by 0 bases and J by 14 bases, with 8 bases between the two germline ends. The CDR3 loop is CASSLAREKFF. CDR3 in DNA: TGTGCCAGCAGTTTAGCAAGGGAGAAGTTCTTC.

This clonotype was seen a few times. This sequence joins TRBV5-1 and TRBJ1-1, with unresolved D. Germline-derived CDR1 and CDR2 are SGHRS and YFSETQ. The CDR3 loop spans 15 amino acids. The ends were cut back, 6 bases at V and 4 bases at J, with 19 bases in the middle. CDR3: CASTSGSVSVTEAFF. The CDR3 nucleotides read TGCGCCAGCACTTCGGGGTCTGTATCGGTCACTGAAGCTTTCTTT.

This clonotype was recorded a few times. The rearrangement links TRBV7-9 to TRBJ1-4, with 8 bases matching TRBD1. Germline loops: CDR1 SEHNR, CDR2 FQNEAQ (reference sequence). The junction had 5 bases not matched to a gene; V was cut back by 6 bases and J by 5 bases. This CDR3 has 14 residues. The CDR3 spells CASSHRGGNEKLFF. The CDR3 bases are TGTGCCAGCAGTCACAGGGGGGGCAATGAAAAACTGTTTTTT. The whole variable domain, remainder taken from reference TRBV7-9 and TRBJ1-4, is DTGVSQNPRHKITKRGQNVTFRCDPISEHNRLYWYRQTLGQGPEFLTYFQNEAQLEKSRLLSDRFSAERPKGSFSTLEIQRTEQGDSAMYLCASSHRGGNEKLFFGSGTQLSVL.

The J gene is TRBJ2-1, the V gene TRBV7-6; D tentatively fits TRBD1 or TRBD2 (5 bases each). Deletions cut 1 base from V and 3 bases from J, with 10 bases between. The V gene's germline CDR1 is SGHVS and CDR2 FNYEAQ. The CDR3 extends over 15 amino acids. The CDR3, as DNA: TGTGCCAGCAGCTTAGTAGGGACGGACTACAATGAGCAGTTCTTC. Amino acid sequence: CASSLVGTDYNEQFF.

The V gene is TRBV4-1, the J gene TRBJ1-1; 8 bases match TRBD1. This CDR3 is built from 14 residues. Germline V lookup: CDR1 MGHRA, CDR2 YSYEKL. Losses at the gene ends were 0 bases for V and 6 bases for J; bases not matched to a gene: 3. The CDR3: CASSQDRGLAEAFF. In DNA form, the CDR3 reads TGCGCCAGCAGCCAAGACAGGGGGCTCGCTGAAGCTTTCTTT.

V is TRBV5-1 and J is TRBJ2-7, with 8 nucleotides matching TRBD2. V was pared by 7 bases and J by 7 bases, with 16 bases of the junction left unmatched. The CDR3 consists of 15 residues. Germline assignment: CDR1 SGHRS and CDR2 YFSETQ. CDR3 sequence: CASHRDGGDGGEQYF. CDR3 coding DNA: TGCGCCAGCCACAGGGACGGGGGGGATGGAGGAGAGCAGTACTTC.

This rearrangement joins TRBV12-3 or TRBV12-4 to TRBJ1-2, with D hard to call. The CDR3 is 11 residues long. Trimming removed 4 bases from V and 5 bases from J, with 5 bases in between. The CDR3 spells CASSSLYGYTF. CDR3 in DNA: TGTGCCAGCAGTTCCCTTTATGGCTACACCTTC.

This clonotype turned up a few times. The genes are TRBV10-3 and TRBJ1-1; D not certain. Trimming stripped 1 base from V and 5 bases from J, with 20 bases between. The CDR3 runs 17 residues. Per the germline V gene, CDR1 is ENHRY and CDR2 is SYGVKD. The CDR3 reads CAISEYSFARAETEAFF. The CDR3 bases are TGTGCCATCAGTGAGTACTCCTTCGCTAGGGCGGAAACTGAAGCTTTCTTT.

Only a few counts were recorded for this clonotype. The chain recombines TRBV9 with TRBJ1-5; D may be TRBD1 (5 bases). The CDR3 has 15 residues. Trimming took off 3 bases at V and 6 bases at J, with 16 bases between the two ends. CDR1 and CDR2 (germline): SGDLS, YYNGEE. DNA for the CDR3: TGTGCCAGCAGCGCGGAGGAGGGGCAGGGTCAGCCCCAGCATTTT. It encodes CASSAEEGQGQPQHF.

The chain links TRBV29-1 to TRBJ1-1, with a possible D match to TRBD1 (5 bases). V gave up 4 bases and J gave up 1 base, with 19 bases separating them. The CDR3 contains 16 residues. Germline values: CDR1 SQVTM, CDR2 ANQGSEA. The CDR3 region has the DNA TGCAGCGTTGTATTCGGGGGAGAGGGCAGGAACACTGAAGCTTTCTTT. It codes for CSVVFGGEGRNTEAFF.